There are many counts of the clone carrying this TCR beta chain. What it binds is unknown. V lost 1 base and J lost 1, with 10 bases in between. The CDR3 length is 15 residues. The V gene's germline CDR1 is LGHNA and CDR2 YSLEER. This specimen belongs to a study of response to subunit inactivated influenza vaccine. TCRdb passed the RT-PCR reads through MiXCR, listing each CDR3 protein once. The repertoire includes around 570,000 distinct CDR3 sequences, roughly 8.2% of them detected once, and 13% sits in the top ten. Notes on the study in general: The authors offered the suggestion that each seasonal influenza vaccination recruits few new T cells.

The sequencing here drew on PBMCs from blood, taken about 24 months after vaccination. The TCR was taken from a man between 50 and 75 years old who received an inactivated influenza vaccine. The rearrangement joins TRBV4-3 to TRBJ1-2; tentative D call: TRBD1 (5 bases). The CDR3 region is CASSQGRDSNYGYTF. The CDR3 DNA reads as TGCGCCAGCAGCCAAGGTCGCGACAGTAACTATGGCTACACCTTC.